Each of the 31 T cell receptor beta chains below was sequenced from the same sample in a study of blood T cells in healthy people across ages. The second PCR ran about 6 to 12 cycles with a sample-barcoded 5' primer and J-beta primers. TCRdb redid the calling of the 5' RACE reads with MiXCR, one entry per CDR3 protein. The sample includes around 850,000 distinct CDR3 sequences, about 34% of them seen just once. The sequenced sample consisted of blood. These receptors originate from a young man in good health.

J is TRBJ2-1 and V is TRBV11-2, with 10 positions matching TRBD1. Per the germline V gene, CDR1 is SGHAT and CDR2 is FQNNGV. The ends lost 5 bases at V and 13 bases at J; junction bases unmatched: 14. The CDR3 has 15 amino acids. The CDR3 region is CASSLGTGAAETQFF. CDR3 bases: TGTGCCAGCAGCCTTGGGACAGGGGCTGCAGAGACCCAGTTCTTC.

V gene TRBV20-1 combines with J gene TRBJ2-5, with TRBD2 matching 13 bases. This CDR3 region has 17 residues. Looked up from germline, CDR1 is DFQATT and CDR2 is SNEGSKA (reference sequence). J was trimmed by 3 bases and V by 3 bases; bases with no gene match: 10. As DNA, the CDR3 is TGCAGTGCTAGGGATCTGACTAGCGGGGGGACAAAAGAGACCCAGTACTTC. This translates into CSARDLTSGGTKETQYF.

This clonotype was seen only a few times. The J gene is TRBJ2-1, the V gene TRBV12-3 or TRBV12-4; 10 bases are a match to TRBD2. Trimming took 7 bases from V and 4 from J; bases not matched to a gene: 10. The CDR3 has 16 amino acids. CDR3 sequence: CASKRVGTSVYNEQFF. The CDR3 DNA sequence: TGTGCCAGCAAAAGGGTAGGGACTAGCGTGTACAATGAGCAGTTCTTC.

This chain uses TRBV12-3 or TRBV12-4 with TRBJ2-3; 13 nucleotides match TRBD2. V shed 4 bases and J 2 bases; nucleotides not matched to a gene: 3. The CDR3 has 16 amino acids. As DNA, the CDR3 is TGTGCCAGCAGTTCACTAGCGGGGGGGTACACAGATACGCAGTATTTT. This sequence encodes CASSSLAGGYTDTQYF.

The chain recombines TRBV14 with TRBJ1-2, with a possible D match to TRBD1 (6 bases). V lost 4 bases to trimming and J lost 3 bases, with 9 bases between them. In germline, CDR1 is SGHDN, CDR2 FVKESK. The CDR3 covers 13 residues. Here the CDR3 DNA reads TGTGCCAGCAGCCCTTGGACAGACTATGGCTACACCTTC. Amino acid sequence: CASSPWTDYGYTF.

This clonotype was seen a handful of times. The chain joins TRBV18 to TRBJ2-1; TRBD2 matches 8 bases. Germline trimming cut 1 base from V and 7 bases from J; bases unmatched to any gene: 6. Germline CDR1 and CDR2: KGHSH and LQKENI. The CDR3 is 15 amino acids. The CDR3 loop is CASSPLASGLNEQFF. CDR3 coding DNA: TGTGCCAGCTCACCACTGGCTAGCGGGTTAAATGAGCAGTTCTTC.

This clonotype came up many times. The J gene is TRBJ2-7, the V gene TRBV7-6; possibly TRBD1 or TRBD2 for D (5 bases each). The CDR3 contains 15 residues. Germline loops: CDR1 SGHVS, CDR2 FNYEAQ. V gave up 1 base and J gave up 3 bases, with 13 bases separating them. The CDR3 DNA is TGTGCCAGCAGCTTAGAGTCGGCAGGGAGCTACGAGCAGTACTTC. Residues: CASSLESAGSYEQYF. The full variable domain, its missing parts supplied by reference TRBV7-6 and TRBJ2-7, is GAGVSQSPRYKVTKRGQDVALRCDPISGHVSLYWYRQALGQGPEFLTYFNYEAQQDKSGLPNDRFSAERPEGSISTLTIQRTEQRDSAMYRCASSLESAGSYEQYFGPGTRLTVT.

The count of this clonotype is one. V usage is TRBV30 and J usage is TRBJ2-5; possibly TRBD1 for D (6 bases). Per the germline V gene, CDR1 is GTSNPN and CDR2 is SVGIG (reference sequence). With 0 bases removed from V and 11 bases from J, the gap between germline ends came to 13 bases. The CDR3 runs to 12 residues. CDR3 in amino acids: CAWSVRGNEQYF. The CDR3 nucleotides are TGTGCCTGGAGTGTAAGGGGGAATGAGCAGTACTTC. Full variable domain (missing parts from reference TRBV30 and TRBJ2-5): SQTIHQWPATLVQPVGSPLSLECTVEGTSNPNLYWYRQAAGRGLQLLFYSVGIGQISSEVPQNLSASRPQDRQFILSSKKLLLSDSGFYLCAWSVRGNEQYFGPGTRLLVL.

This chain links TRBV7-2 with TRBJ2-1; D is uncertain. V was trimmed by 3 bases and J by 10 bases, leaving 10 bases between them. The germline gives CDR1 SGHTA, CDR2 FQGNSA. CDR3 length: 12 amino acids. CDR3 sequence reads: CASSFGFFEQFF. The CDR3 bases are TGTGCCAGCAGCTTCGGCTTCTTCGAGCAGTTCTTC.

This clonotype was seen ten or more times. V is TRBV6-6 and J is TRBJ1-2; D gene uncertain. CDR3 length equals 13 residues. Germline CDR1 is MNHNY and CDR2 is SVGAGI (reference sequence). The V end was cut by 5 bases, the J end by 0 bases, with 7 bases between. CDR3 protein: CASSQLTNYGYTF. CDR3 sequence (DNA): TGTGCCAGCAGTCAACTAACTAACTATGGCTACACCTTC.

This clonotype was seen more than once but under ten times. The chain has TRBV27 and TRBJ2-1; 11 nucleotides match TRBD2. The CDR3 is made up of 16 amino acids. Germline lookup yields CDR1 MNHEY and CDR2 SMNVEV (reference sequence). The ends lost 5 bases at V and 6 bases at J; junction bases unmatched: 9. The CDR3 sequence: CASSKGTSGTFNEQFF. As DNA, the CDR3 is TGTGCCAGCAGTAAAGGGACTAGCGGTACGTTCAATGAGCAGTTCTTC.

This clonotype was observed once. CDR3 sequence: CASIADRGYNEQFF. The CDR3 nucleotides read TGTGCCAGCATCGCAGACAGGGGCTACAATGAGCAGTTCTTC. V is TRBV5-6 and J is TRBJ2-1, with 8 positions matching TRBD1. V trimming: 6 bases; J trimming: 3 bases; junction bases outside the gene matches: 5. The CDR3 length is 14 residues. Looked up from germline, CDR1 is SGHDT and CDR2 is YYEEEE.

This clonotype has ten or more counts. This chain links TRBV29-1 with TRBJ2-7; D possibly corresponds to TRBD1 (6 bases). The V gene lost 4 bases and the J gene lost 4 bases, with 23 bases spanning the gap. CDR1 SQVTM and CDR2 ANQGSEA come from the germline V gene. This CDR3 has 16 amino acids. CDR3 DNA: TGCAGCGTTGCCCGCGACCTGGACAGCTATCAATACGAGCAGTACTTC. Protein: CSVARDLDSYQYEQYF.

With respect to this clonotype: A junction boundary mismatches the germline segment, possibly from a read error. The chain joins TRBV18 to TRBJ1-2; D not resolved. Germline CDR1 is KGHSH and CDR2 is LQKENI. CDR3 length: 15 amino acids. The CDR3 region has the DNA TGTGCCAGCCCACCACGGGATACCGAGCCAGATGGCTACACCTTC. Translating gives CASPPRDTEPDGYTF.

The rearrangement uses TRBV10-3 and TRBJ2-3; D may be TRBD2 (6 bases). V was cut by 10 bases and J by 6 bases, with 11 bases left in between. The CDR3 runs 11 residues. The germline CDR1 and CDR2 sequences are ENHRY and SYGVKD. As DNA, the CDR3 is TGTGCCAGTGGGACTGGCGATACGCAGTATTTT. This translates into CASGTGDTQYF.

CDR3 region: CASSSSGESTDTQYF. In nucleotides, the CDR3 is TGTGCCAGCAGCTCTAGCGGGGAGAGCACAGATACGCAGTATTTT. This chain links TRBV7-8 with TRBJ2-3; 9 nucleotides agree with TRBD2. Germline lookup yields CDR1 SGHVS and CDR2 FQNEAQ. Trimming cost V 4 bases and J 0 bases; bases outside gene matches: 2. The CDR3 length is 15 residues.

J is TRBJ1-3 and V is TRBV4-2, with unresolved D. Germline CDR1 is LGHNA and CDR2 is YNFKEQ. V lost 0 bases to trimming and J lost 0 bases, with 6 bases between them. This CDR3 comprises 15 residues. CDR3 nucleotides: TGTGCCAGCAGCCAAGACACCGCCTCTGGAAACACCATATATTTT. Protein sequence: CASSQDTASGNTIYF.

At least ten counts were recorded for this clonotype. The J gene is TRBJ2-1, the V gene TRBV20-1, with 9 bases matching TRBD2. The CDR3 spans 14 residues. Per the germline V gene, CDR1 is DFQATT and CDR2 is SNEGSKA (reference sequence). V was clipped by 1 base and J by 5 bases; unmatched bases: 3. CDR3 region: CSARAGGGDNEQFF. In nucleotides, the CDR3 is TGCAGTGCTAGAGCTGGCGGGGGGGACAATGAGCAGTTCTTC.

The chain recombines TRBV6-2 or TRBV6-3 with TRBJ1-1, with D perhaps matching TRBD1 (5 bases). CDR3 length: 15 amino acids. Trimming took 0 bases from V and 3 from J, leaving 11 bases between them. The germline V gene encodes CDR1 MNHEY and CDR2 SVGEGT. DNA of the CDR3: TGTGCCAGCAGTTACTCGCCCGAGGGGTACACTGAAGCTTTCTTT. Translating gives CASSYSPEGYTEAFF.

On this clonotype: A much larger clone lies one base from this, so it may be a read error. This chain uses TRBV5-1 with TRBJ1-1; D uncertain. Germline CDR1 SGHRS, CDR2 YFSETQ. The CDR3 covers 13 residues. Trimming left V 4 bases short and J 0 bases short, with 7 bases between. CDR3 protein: CASSAAMNTEAFF. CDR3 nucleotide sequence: TGCGCCAGCAGCGCAGCCATGAACACTGAAGCTTTCTTT.

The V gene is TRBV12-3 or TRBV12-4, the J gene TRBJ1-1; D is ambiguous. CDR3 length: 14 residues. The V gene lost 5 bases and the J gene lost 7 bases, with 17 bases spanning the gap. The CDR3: CASSPASAVGEAFF. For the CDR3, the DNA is TGTGCCAGCAGTCCCGCGTCGGCTGTGGGTGAAGCTTTCTTT.

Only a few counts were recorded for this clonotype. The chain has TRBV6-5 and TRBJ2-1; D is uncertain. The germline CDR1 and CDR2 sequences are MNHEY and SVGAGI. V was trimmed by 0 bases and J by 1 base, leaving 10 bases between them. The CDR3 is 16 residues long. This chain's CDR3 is CASSYSRRGSYNEQFF. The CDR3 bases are TGTGCCAGCAGTTACTCCCGTAGAGGTTCCTACAATGAGCAGTTCTTC.

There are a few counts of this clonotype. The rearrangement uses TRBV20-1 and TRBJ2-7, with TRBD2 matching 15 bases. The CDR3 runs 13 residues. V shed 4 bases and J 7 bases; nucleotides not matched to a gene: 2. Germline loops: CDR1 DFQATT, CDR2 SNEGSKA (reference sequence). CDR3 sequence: CSATGLAGGEQYF. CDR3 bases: TGCAGTGCTACGGGACTAGCGGGGGGTGAGCAGTACTTC.

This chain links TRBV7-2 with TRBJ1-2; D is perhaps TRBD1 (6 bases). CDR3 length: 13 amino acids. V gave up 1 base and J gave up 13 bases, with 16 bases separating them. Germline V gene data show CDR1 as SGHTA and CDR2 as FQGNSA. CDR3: CASSLDDRQVLTF. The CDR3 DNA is TGTGCCAGCAGCTTAGATGACAGACAGGTTCTCACCTTC.

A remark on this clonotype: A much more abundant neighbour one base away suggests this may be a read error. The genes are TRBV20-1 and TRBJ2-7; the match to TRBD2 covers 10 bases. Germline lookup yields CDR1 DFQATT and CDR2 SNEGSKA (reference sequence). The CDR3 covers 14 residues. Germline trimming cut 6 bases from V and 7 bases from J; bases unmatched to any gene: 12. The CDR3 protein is CSAELAGLYNEQYF. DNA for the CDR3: TGCAGTGCCGAACTAGCGGGGCTATACAATGAGCAGTACTTC.

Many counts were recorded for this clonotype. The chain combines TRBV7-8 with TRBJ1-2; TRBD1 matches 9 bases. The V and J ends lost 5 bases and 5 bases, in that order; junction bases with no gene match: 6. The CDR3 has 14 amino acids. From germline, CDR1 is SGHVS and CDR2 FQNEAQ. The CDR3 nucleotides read TGTGCCAGCAGCCCTCCGGACAGGGGTTATGGCTACACCTTC. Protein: CASSPPDRGYGYTF.

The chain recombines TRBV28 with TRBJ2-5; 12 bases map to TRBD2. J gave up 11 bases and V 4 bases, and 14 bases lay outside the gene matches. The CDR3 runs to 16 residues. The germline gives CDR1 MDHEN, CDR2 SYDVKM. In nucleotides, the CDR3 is TGTGCCAGCAGTTCTCCAGCCGGACTAGCGGGATTGGTGCAGTACTTC. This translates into CASSSPAGLAGLVQYF.

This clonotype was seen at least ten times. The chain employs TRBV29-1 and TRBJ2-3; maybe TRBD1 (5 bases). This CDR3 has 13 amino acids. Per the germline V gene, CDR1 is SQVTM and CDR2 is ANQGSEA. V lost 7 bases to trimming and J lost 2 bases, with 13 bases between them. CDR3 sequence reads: CSARQRLTDTQYF. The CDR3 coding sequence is TGCAGCGCACGACAGCGACTCACAGATACGCAGTATTTT.

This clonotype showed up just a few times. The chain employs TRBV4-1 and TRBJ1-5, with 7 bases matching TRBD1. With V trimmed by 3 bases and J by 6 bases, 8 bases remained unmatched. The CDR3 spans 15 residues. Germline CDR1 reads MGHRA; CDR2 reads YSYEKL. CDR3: CASSQEDRDLQPQHF. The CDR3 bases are TGCGCCAGCAGCCAGGAAGACAGGGATCTTCAGCCCCAGCATTTT.

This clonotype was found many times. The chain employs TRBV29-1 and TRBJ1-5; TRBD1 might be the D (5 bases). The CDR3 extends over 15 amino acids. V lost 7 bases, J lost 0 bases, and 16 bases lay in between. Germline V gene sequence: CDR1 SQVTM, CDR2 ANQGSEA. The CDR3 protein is CSGIPGRDSNQPQHF. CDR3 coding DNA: TGCAGCGGTATACCGGGACGAGATAGCAATCAGCCCCAGCATTTT.

The chain's CDR3 is CAISESIRTGGNSNQPQHF. The CDR3 coding sequence is TGTGCCATCAGTGAGTCGATCAGGACAGGGGGTAATAGCAATCAGCCCCAGCATTTT. V gene TRBV10-3 combines with J gene TRBJ1-5; 10 bases agree with TRBD1. Germline trimming cut 0 bases from V and 0 bases from J; bases unmatched to any gene: 8. Per the germline V gene, CDR1 is ENHRY and CDR2 is SYGVKD. CDR3 length: 19 amino acids.